This entry lists 5 T cell receptor beta chains sequenced from one sample in a study of T cells in Graves' hyperthyroidism and ophthalmopathy. The source material, RNA transcripts, was used to amplify TCR beta CDR3 regions. A first-round RT-PCR of the TCR CDR3 used the HTBI primer set. TCRdb redid the calling of the multiplex PCR reads with MiXCR, one entry per CDR3 protein. The table records hundreds of thousands of distinct CDR3 sequences, around 15% of them present only once. The material sequenced was blood. The origin of the receptors is a woman between 18 and 30 years old with Graves' hyperthyroidism.

This clonotype was seen a few times. The chain is built from TRBV7-9 and TRBJ1-1, with D possibly being TRBD1 (6 bases). This CDR3 has 14 amino acids. The V and J ends lost 5 bases and 7 bases respectively, with 17 bases between them. Germline CDR1 reads SEHNR; CDR2 reads FQNEAQ (reference sequence). The CDR3 DNA follows: TGTGCCAGCAGCCCATACCCGGCGGACAGTGAAGCTTTCTTT. Translating gives CASSPYPADSEAFF.

In its sample, this clonotype was seen once. The chain combines TRBV4-1 with TRBJ1-2; a weak D match, TRBD1 (5 bases). Germline CDR1 and CDR2: MGHRA and YSYEKL. The germline V and J ends were trimmed by 1 base and 5 bases, with 14 bases remaining between them. CDR3 size: 15 residues. Written as DNA, the CDR3 is TGCGCCAGCAGCCAAGGTATGAGGGACCCTTATGGCTACACCTTC. Amino acids: CASSQGMRDPYGYTF.

This clonotype was counted ten times or more. The chain employs TRBV15 and TRBJ1-1; 8 positions agree with TRBD1. The CDR3 spans 15 residues. Germline CDR1 reads LNHNV; CDR2 reads YYDKDF (reference sequence). J was trimmed by 1 base and V by 1 base; bases with no gene match: 2. CDR3 DNA sequence: TGTGCCACCAGCAGAGGCACAGGGGGGAACACTGAAGCTTTCTTT. It encodes CATSRGTGGNTEAFF.

This clonotype was recorded a few times. The rearrangement uses TRBV2 and TRBJ2-2; weak D call: TRBD1 (6 bases). The CDR3 is made up of 13 amino acids. Per germline, CDR1 SNHLY and CDR2 FYNNEI. Trimming stripped 8 bases from V and 4 bases from J, with 11 bases between. CDR3: CASEQGSTGELFF. The CDR3 region has the DNA TGTGCCAGCGAACAGGGTTCCACCGGGGAGCTGTTTTTT.

This clonotype occurred a few times. V gene TRBV19 combines with J gene TRBJ1-1; 9 bases line up with TRBD1. The CDR3 extends over 15 amino acids. Germline V CDR1 and CDR2: LNHDA, SQIVND (reference sequence). The junction had 9 bases not matched to a gene; V was cut back by 5 bases and J by 5 bases. The CDR3 sequence: CASSYRDRVWTEAFF. The CDR3 DNA reads TGTGCCAGTAGTTACCGGGACAGGGTATGGACTGAAGCTTTCTTT.